These 25 T cell receptor beta chains originate from one sample sequenced in a study of control samples from healthy donors and cancer patients. The assay was immunoSEQ multiplex PCR, and TCRdb's table has in-frame clones only and misses some. Here the sample spans some 200,000 clones, 91% being singletons. The sample was blood. The receptor set was obtained from a woman in her 30s in good health.

This clone was detected only a few times. This sequence joins TRBV6-5 and TRBJ1-6; D is undetermined. The CDR3 has 13 amino acids. Deletions cut 2 bases from V and 6 bases from J, with 5 bases between. Germline CDR1 is MNHEY and CDR2 is SVGAGI. The CDR3 DNA sequence: TGTGCCAGCAGTTACATCAGTAATTCACCCCTCCACTTT. This gives the protein CASSYISNSPLHF.

The chain is built from TRBV19 and TRBJ1-2; D remains ambiguous. Trimming removed 6 bases from V and 2 bases from J, with 7 bases in between. CDR3 size: 12 residues. The germline V gene has CDR1 LNHDA and CDR2 SQIVND (reference sequence). The CDR3 DNA reads as TGTGCCAGTAGGGACGGGAACTATGGCTACACCTTC. Its protein product is CASRDGNYGYTF.

The genes are TRBV6-5 and TRBJ1-2; 8 bases agree with TRBD1. This CDR3 spans 15 amino acids. From germline, CDR1 is MNHEY and CDR2 SVGAGI. V was clipped by 5 bases and J by 4 bases; unmatched bases: 9. The CDR3 DNA reads as TGTGCCAGCAGTAACCCAAGAACAGGGGGCTATGGCTACACCTTC. Protein: CASSNPRTGGYGYTF.

This chain links TRBV4-2 with TRBJ2-7; the D gene is possibly TRBD1 (5 bases). Looked up from germline, CDR1 is LGHNA and CDR2 is YNFKEQ. The CDR3 runs to 16 residues. V was pared by 0 bases and J by 5 bases, with 17 bases between. CDR3: CASSQDEGQGSDEQYF. In nucleotides, the CDR3 is TGTGCCAGCAGCCAAGATGAAGGGCAGGGTTCGGACGAGCAGTACTTC.

The table lists this clone with a count of one. The V and J genes are TRBV6-6 and TRBJ2-3; TRBD2 aligns across 13 bases. Germline CDR1 is MNHNY and CDR2 is SVGAGI (reference sequence). CDR3 length equals 15 residues. Unmatched junction bases numbered 4, after V lost 6 bases and J lost 4 bases. This CDR3 reads CASRGLAGVADTQYF. The CDR3 DNA is TGTGCCAGCAGAGGACTAGCGGGAGTTGCAGATACGCAGTATTTT.

This chain connects TRBV10-1 to TRBJ2-3, with 12 bases that match TRBD2. This CDR3 is built from 15 residues. Trimming removed 5 bases from V and 4 bases from J; junction bases left unmatched: 4. Germline V lookup: CDR1 WNHNN, CDR2 SYGVQD (reference sequence). CDR3 coding DNA: TGCGCCAGCAGTCCTAGCGGGGGGGGAGCAGATACGCAGTATTTT. As protein: CASSPSGGGADTQYF.

This clone was counted a single time. This sequence joins TRBV21-1 and TRBJ2-4; TRBD2 is taken as the D call from the table, unchecked against the DNA. TRBV21-1 is termed a pseudogene. The CDR3 totals 16 residues. As DNA, the CDR3 is TGTGCCAGCAGCAAAGCGGGGAAGGAGGGCAAAAACATTCAGTACTTC. Translation: CASSKAGKEGKNIQYF.

V is TRBV11-2 and J is TRBJ2-2; no reliable D call. Germline V gene data show CDR1 as SGHAT and CDR2 as FQNNGV. CDR3 size: 14 residues. V gave up 1 base and J gave up 1 base, with 4 bases separating them. The CDR3 DNA reads as TGTGCCAGCAGCTTAGTGTGGAACACCGGGGAGCTGTTTTTT. It is translated as CASSLVWNTGELFF.

The rearrangement links TRBV4-1 to TRBJ2-5, with 11 bases matching TRBD2. The CDR3 runs to 18 residues. Germline-derived CDR1 and CDR2 are MGHRA and YSYEKL. The V and J ends lost 1 base and 1 base, in that order; junction bases with no gene match: 8. The chain's CDR3 is CASSQVGPSGGSQETQYF. The CDR3 coding sequence is TGCGCCAGCAGCCAAGTTGGTCCTAGCGGGGGGAGCCAAGAGACCCAGTACTTC.

This chain joins TRBV15 and TRBJ2-7; a weak D match, TRBD1 (6 bases). V was pared by 0 bases and J by 2 bases, with 11 bases between. The CDR3 contains 15 residues. Germline lookup yields CDR1 LNHNV and CDR2 YYDKDF (reference sequence). Here the CDR3 reads CATSRDRNRAYEQYF. In DNA, the CDR3 is TGTGCCACCAGCAGAGATCGGAACAGGGCCTACGAGCAGTACTTC.

As regards this clone: Within the sample, other DNA sequences also encode this same CDR3. This rearrangement joins TRBV7-9 to TRBJ2-3; 15 bases fit TRBD2. Germline V gene sequence: CDR1 SEHNR, CDR2 FQNEAQ (reference sequence). V shed 5 bases, J shed 6 bases, and the junction held 6 bases outside the gene matches. CDR3 length equals 16 residues. DNA for the CDR3: TGTGCCAGCAGCCCAGGACTAGCGGGGGGGCCGGATACGCAGTATTTT. It is translated as CASSPGLAGGPDTQYF.

The rearrangement links TRBV11-2 to TRBJ2-7; D is perhaps TRBD2 (5 bases). CDR3 length equals 14 residues. CDR1 and CDR2 (germline): SGHAT, FQNNGV. V lost 1 base and J 0 bases, leaving 7 bases between the germline ends. CDR3 nucleotide sequence: TGTGCCAGCAGCTTAGGAGCGGACTCCTACGAGCAGTACTTC. Its protein product is CASSLGADSYEQYF.

The rearrangement links TRBV3-1 (or the pseudogene TRBV3-2) to TRBJ2-1, with 7 bases matching TRBD2. V was clipped by 2 bases and J by 0 bases; unmatched bases: 7. Germline loops: CDR1 LGHDT, CDR2 YNNKEL (reference sequence). The CDR3 is made up of 17 amino acids. CDR3 in DNA: TGTGCCAGCAGCCAATTTCAGGGACTACCCTCCTACAATGAGCAGTTCTTC. Amino acids: CASSQFQGLPSYNEQFF.

V and J are TRBV28 and TRBJ2-5, with TRBD2 matching 7 bases. This CDR3 is built from 19 residues. The V and J ends lost 5 bases and 6 bases, in that order; junction bases with no gene match: 24. The germline V gene has CDR1 MDHEN and CDR2 SYDVKM. The CDR3 protein is CASSPRGPTLAEPGKTQYF. Written as DNA, the CDR3 is TGTGCCAGCAGTCCCCGGGGCCCTACTCTAGCGGAACCCGGGAAGACCCAGTACTTC.

V is TRBV12-5 and J is TRBJ1-2; 8 nucleotides line up with TRBD1. V was pared by 0 bases and J by 4 bases, with 13 bases of the junction left unmatched. The germline CDR1 and CDR2 sequences are LGHNT and FRNRAP. The CDR3 covers 18 residues. Written as DNA, the CDR3 is TGTGCTAGTGGTTTGGTAACCGCGACAGGGGATCGGCGCTATGGCTACACCTTC. The encoded protein is CASGLVTATGDRRYGYTF.

The chain combines TRBV6-5 with TRBJ2-3; 7 positions match TRBD2. The CDR3 is 14 residues long. The V gene's germline CDR1 is MNHEY and CDR2 SVGAGI. Losses at the gene ends were 6 bases for V and 1 base for J; bases not matched to a gene: 4. CDR3 sequence: CASRSGAGTDTQYF. As DNA, the CDR3 is TGTGCCAGCAGGAGCGGGGCGGGCACAGATACGCAGTATTTT.

V usage is TRBV7-9 and J usage is TRBJ1-1; no definite D call. In germline, CDR1 is SEHNR, CDR2 FQNEAQ (reference sequence). V was shortened by 2 bases and J by 1 base, with 5 bases between the two germline ends. The CDR3 spans 13 residues. CDR3 nucleotide sequence: TGTGCCAGCAGCTTACTCGGGAACACTGAAGCTTTCTTT. Its translation: CASSLLGNTEAFF.

The V gene is TRBV5-1, the J gene TRBJ1-2; TRBD1 matches 8 bases. Trimming cost V 6 bases and J 4 bases; bases outside gene matches: 8. CDR1 and CDR2 from the germline V gene are SGHRS and YFSETQ. The CDR3 loop spans 14 amino acids. As DNA, the CDR3 is TGCGCCAGCACCGCAGGGGGCGGGGGCTATGGCTACACCTTC. The encoded protein is CASTAGGGGYGYTF.

The chain couples TRBV6-6 to TRBJ2-1; 9 bases agree with TRBD2. CDR3 length equals 14 residues. Trimming at V came to 6 bases and at J to 7 bases, leaving 7 bases not matched to a gene. Germline lookup yields CDR1 MNHNY and CDR2 SVGAGI (reference sequence). CDR3 bases: TGTGCCAGCAGAGGGACTAGCCTAGGAAATGAGCAGTTCTTC. This encodes CASRGTSLGNEQFF.

The V and J genes are TRBV28 and TRBJ2-7; 16 nucleotides agree with TRBD2. Trimming at V came to 4 bases and at J to 1 base, leaving 4 bases not matched to a gene. This CDR3 has 17 amino acids. From germline, CDR1 is MDHEN and CDR2 SYDVKM. The CDR3 protein is CASSSPGLAGGSYEQYF. The CDR3 nucleotides read TGTGCCAGCAGTTCCCCGGGACTAGCGGGAGGGTCCTACGAGCAGTACTTC.

This rearrangement joins TRBV5-5 to TRBJ2-1; 9 bases agree with TRBD2. CDR1 is SGHKS and CDR2 is YYEKEE in the germline V gene (reference sequence). The ends lost 2 bases at V and 4 bases at J; junction bases unmatched: 4. The CDR3 contains 15 residues. CDR3 sequence (DNA): TGTGCCAGCAGCTTAGGGCTAGCGGGATACAATGAGCAGTTCTTC. Amino acid sequence: CASSLGLAGYNEQFF.

The V and J genes are TRBV18 and TRBJ2-1, with 14 bases identical to TRBD2. V gave up 4 bases and J gave up 6 bases; unmatched junction bases: 2. This CDR3 has 15 amino acids. The germline V gene has CDR1 KGHSH and CDR2 LQKENI. This CDR3 is CASSQTSGRANEQFF. CDR3 nucleotides: TGTGCCAGCTCACAGACTAGCGGGAGGGCCAATGAGCAGTTCTTC.

The chain has TRBV19 and TRBJ1-6; TRBD1 matches at 7 bases. V lost 3 bases and J lost 7; bases outside the gene matches: 3. This CDR3 is built from 14 residues. The V gene's germline CDR1 is LNHDA and CDR2 SQIVND (reference sequence). The CDR3 protein is CASSMGQLNSPLHF. In DNA form, the CDR3 reads TGTGCCAGTAGTATGGGACAGCTGAATTCACCCCTCCACTTT.

This clone has a single count. The gene calls are TRBV23-1 and TRBJ1-3; 7 nucleotides line up with TRBD1. TRBV23-1 is an ORF; its function is uncertain. The CDR3 is 15 residues long. V dropped 4 bases and J dropped 4; count of bases not matched to a gene: 7. CDR3 in DNA: TGCGCCAGCAGTCCAGGACAGGTGTGGGGAAACACCATATATTTT. This sequence encodes CASSPGQVWGNTIYF.

This clone was recorded once. CDR3 coding DNA: TGTGCCAGTATGGGGACAGGGTCTAATTCACCCCTCCACTTT. Translation: CASMGTGSNSPLHF. The chain recombines TRBV19 with TRBJ1-6; 9 bases align to TRBD1. This CDR3 is 14 amino acids long. After removal of 7 bases from V and 6 bases from J, the junction contained 4 bases not matched to a gene. Per germline, CDR1 LNHDA and CDR2 SQIVND (reference sequence).